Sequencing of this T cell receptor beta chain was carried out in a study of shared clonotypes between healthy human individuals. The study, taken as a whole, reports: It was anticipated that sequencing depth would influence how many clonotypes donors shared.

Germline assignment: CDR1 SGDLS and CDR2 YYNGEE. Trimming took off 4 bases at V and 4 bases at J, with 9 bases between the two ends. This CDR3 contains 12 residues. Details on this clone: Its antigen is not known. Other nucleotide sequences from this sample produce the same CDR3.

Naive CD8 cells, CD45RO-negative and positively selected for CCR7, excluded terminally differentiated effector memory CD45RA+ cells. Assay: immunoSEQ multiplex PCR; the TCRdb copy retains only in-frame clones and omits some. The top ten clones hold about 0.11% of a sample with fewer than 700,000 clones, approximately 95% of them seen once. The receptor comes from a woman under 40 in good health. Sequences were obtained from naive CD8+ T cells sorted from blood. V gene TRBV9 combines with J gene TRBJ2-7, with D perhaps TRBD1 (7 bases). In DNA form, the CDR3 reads TGTGCCAGCAGCCCAGGGGGGTACGAGCAGTACTTC. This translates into CASSPGGYEQYF.